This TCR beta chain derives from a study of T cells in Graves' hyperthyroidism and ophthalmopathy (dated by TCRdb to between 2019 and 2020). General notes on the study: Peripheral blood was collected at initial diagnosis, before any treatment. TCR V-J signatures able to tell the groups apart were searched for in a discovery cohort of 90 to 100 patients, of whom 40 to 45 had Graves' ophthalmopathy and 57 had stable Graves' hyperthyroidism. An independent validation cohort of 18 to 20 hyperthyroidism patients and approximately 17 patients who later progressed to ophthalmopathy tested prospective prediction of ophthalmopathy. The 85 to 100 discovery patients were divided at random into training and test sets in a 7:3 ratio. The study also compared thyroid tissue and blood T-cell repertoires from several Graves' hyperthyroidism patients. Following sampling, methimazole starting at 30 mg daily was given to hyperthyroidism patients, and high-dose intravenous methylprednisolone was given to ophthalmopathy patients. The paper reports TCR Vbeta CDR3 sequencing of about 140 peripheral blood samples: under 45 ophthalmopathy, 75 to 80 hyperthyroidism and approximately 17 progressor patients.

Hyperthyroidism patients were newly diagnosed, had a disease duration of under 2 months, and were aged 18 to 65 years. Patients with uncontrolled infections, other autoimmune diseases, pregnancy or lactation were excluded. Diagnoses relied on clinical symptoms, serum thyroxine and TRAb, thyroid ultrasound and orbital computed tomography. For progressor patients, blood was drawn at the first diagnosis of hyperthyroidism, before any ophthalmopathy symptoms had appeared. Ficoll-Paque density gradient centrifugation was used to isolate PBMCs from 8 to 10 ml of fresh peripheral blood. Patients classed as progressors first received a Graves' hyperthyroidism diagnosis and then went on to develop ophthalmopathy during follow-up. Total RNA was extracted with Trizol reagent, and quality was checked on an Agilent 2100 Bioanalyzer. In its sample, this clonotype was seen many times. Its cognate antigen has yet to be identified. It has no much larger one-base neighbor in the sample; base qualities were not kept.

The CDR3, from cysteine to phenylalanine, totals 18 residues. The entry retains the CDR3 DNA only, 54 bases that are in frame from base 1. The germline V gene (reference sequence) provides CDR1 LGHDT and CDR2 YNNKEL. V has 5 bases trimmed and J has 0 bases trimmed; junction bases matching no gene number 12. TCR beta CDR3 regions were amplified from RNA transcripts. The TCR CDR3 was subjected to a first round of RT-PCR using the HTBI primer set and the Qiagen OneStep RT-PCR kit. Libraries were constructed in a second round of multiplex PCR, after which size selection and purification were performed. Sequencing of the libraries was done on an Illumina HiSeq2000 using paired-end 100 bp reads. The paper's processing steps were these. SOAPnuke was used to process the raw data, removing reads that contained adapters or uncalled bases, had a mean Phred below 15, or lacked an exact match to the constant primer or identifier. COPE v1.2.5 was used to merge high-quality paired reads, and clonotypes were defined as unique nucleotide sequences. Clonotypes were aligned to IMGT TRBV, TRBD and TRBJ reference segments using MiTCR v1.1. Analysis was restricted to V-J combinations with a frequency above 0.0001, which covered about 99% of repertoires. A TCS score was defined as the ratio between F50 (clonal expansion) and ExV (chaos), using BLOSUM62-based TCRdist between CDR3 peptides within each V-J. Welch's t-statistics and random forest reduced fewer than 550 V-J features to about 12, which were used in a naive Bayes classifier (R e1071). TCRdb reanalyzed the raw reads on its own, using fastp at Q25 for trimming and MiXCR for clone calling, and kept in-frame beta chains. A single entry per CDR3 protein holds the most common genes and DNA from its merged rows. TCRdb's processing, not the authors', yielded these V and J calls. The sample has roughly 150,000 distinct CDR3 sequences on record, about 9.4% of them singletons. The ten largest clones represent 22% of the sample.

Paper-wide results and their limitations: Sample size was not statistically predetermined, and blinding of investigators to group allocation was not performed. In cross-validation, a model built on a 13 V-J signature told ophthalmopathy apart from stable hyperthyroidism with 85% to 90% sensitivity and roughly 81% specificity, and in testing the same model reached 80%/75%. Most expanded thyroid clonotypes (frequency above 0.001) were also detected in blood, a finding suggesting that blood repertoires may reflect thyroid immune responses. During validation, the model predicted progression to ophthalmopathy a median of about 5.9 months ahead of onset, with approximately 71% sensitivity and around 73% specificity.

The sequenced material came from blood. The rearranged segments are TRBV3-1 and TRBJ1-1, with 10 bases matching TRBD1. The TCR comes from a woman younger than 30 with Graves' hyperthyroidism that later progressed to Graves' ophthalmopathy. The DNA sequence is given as TGTGCCAGCAGCGAACTCGGGACAGGGGTTGGCATGAACACTGAAGCTTTCTTT. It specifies CASSELGTGVGMNTEAFF. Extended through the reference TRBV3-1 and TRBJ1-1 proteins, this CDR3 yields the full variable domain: DTAVSQTPKYLVTQMGNDKSIKCEQNLGHDTMYWYKQDSKKFLKIMFSYNNKELIINETVPNRFSPKSPDKAHLNLHINSLELGDSAVYFCASSELGTGVGMNTEAFFGQGTRLTVV.